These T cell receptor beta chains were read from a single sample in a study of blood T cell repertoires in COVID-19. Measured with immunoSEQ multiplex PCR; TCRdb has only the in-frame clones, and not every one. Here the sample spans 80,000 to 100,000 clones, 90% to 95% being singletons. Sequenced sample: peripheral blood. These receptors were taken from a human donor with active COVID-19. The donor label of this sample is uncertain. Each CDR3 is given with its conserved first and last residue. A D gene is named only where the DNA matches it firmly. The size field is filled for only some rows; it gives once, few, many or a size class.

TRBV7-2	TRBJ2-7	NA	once	CASSLSLDPGIYEQYF	TGTGCCAGCAGCCTATCCCTAGATCCGGGGATCTACGAGCAGTACTTC
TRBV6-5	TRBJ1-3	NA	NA	CASSYNIRDTIYF	TGTGCCAGCAGTTACAATATTCGCGACACCATATATTTT
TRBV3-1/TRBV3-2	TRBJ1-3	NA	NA	CASSQESGHSGNTIYF	TGTGCCAGCAGCCAAGAGTCAGGGCACTCTGGAAACACCATATATTTT
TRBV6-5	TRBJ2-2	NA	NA	CASSYSGPGELFF	TGTGCCAGCAGTTACTCGGGGCCCGGGGAGCTGTTTTTT
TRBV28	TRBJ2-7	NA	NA	CASSLGIQGYEQYF	TGTGCCAGCAGTTTGGGGATACAGGGCTACGAGCAGTACTTC
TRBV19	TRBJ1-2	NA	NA	CASSSSGQTNYTF	TGTGCCAGTAGTTCCTCGGGACAAACGAACTACACCTTC
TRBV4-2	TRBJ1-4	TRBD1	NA	CASSQDPGQGSEKLFF	TGTGCCAGCAGCCAAGACCCAGGACAGGGCTCAGAAAAACTGTTTTTT
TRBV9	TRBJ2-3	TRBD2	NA	CASSAAPGLKGDTQYF	TGTGCCAGCAGCGCCGCCCCGGGACTAAAGGGGGATACGCAGTATTTT
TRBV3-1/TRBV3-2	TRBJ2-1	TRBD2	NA	CASSPSGGPNYYNEQFF	TGTGCCAGCAGCCCTAGCGGGGGGCCCAACTACTACAATGAGCAGTTCTTC
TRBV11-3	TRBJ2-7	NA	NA	CASSLAGSSYEQYF	TGTGCCAGCAGCTTAGCGGGGAGCTCCTACGAGCAGTACTTC
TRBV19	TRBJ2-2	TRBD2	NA	CASSTPALAGAGRSGELFF	TGTGCCAGTAGTACCCCGGCCCTAGCGGGGGCCGGGAGATCCGGGGAGCTGTTTTTT
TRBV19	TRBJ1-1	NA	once	CASSIHRADTEAFF	TGTGCCAGTAGTATTCACAGGGCTGACACTGAAGCTTTCTTT
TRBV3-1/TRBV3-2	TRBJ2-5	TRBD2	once	CASSQSAGGVKTQYF	TGTGCCAGCAGCCAATCAGCGGGGGGGGTGAAGACCCAGTACTTC
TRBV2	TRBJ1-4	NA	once	CASRGGVSTNEKLFF	TGTGCCAGCAGGGGGGGAGTGTCCACTAATGAAAAACTGTTTTTT
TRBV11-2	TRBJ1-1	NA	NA	CASGRTYTEAFF	TGTGCCAGCGGCCGAACGTACACTGAAGCTTTCTTT
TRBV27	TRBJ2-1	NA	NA	CASSLSVRGSYNEQFF	TGTGCCAGCAGTTTATCGGTCAGGGGCTCCTACAATGAGCAGTTCTTC
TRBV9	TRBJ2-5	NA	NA	CASSARGLRGDRLETQYF	TGTGCCAGCAGCGCACGCGGACTACGGGGGGACAGGTTGGAGACCCAGTACTTC
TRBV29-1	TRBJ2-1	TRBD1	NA	CSVKTELPGQGAYNEQFF	TGCAGCGTCAAAACGGAGCTACCGGGACAGGGGGCGTACAATGAGCAGTTCTTC
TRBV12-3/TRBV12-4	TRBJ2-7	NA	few	CASSLDLSYEQYF	TGTGCCAGCAGCCTTGACTTATCCTACGAGCAGTACTTC
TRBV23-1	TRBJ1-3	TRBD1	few	CASSQDRVPSGNTIYF	TGCGCCAGCAGTCAAGACAGGGTGCCCTCTGGAAACACCATATATTTT
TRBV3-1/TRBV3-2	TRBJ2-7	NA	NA	CASSQPRDSIYEQYF	TGTGCCAGCAGCCAACCCCGGGACTCCATATACGAGCAGTACTTC
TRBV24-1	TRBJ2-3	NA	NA	CATSDTSRADTQYF	TGTGCCACCAGTGATACTTCCAGGGCAGATACGCAGTATTTT
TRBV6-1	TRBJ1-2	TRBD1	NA	CASSERGQLNYGYTF	TGTGCCAGCAGTGAACGGGGACAGCTTAACTATGGCTACACCTTC
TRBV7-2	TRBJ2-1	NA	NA	CASSQRGGLGEQFF	TGTGCCAGCAGCCAAAGGGGGGGGTTAGGTGAGCAGTTCTTC
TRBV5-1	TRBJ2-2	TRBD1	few	CASSSLRLRQGSGELFF	TGCGCCAGCAGCTCCCTCCGACTTCGACAGGGGAGCGGGGAGCTGTTTTTT
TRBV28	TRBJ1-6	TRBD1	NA	CASNVALGTGNSPLHF	TGTGCCAGCAACGTGGCTTTAGGGACAGGGAATTCACCCCTCCACTTT
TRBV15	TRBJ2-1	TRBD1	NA	CATSRLTGGYNEQFF	TGTGCCACCAGCAGGCTGACAGGGGGCTACAATGAGCAGTTCTTC
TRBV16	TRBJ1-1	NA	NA	CASSRTGGMNTEAFF	TGTGCCAGCAGCCGAACGGGGGGTATGAACACTGAAGCTTTCTTT
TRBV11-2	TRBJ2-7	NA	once	CASSLGTDEQYF	TGTGCCAGCAGCTTAGGGACAGACGAGCAGTACTTC
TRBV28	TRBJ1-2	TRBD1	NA	CASTRGGARADPNYGYTF	TGTGCCAGCACTCGAGGGGGCGCCAGGGCCGACCCTAACTATGGCTACACCTTC
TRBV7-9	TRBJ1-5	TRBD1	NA	CASSVGQGDNQPQHF	TGTGCCAGCAGCGTGGGACAGGGGGATAATCAGCCCCAGCATTTT
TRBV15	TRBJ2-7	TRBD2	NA	CATSEGLAGARGGQYF	TGTGCCACCAGCGAGGGACTAGCGGGGGCTCGCGGAGGGCAGTACTTC
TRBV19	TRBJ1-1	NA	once	CASSMTQENTEAFF	TGTGCCAGTAGTATGACCCAGGAGAACACTGAAGCTTTCTTT
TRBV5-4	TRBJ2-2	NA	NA	CAGAFSTENTGELFF	TGTGCCGGCGCTTTTTCGACAGAGAACACCGGGGAGCTGTTTTTT
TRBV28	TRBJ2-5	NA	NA	CASSYGVEETQYF	TGTGCCAGCAGTTACGGGGTAGAGGAGACCCAGTACTTC
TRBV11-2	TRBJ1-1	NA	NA	CASSLVAGESFF	TGTGCCAGCAGCTTAGTAGCAGGGGAAAGTTTCTTT
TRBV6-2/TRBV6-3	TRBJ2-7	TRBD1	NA	CASSYSTGNPYEQYF	TGTGCCAGCAGTTACTCGACAGGGAACCCCTACGAGCAGTACTTC
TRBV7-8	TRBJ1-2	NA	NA	CASSPGPGGNGYTF	TGTGCCAGCAGCCCGGGCCCCGGAGGAAATGGCTACACCTTC
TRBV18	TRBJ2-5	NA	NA	CASSPNFRAQETQYF	TGTGCCAGCTCACCTAATTTCAGGGCCCAAGAGACCCAGTACTTC
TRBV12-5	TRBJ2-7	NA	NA	CASGLVSRRGEQYF	TGTGCTAGTGGTTTGGTTTCCCGACGGGGGGAGCAGTACTTC
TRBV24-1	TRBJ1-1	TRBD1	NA	CATNGQELNTEAFF	TGTGCCACCAACGGACAGGAGCTAAACACTGAAGCTTTCTTT
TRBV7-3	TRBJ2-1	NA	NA	CASSYQGTNEQFF	TGTGCCAGCAGCTACCAGGGTACGAATGAGCAGTTCTTC
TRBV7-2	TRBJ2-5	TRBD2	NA	CASSFRMAGRAETQYF	TGTGCCAGCAGCTTCCGGATGGCGGGGAGGGCGGAGACCCAGTACTTC
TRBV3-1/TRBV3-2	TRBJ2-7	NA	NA	CASSQRDLPYEQYF	TGTGCCAGCAGCCAGCGGGACTTACCCTACGAGCAGTACTTC
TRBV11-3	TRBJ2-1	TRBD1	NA	CASSLSPGQGISYNEQFF	TGTGCCAGCAGCCTAAGCCCGGGACAGGGAATCTCCTACAATGAGCAGTTCTTC